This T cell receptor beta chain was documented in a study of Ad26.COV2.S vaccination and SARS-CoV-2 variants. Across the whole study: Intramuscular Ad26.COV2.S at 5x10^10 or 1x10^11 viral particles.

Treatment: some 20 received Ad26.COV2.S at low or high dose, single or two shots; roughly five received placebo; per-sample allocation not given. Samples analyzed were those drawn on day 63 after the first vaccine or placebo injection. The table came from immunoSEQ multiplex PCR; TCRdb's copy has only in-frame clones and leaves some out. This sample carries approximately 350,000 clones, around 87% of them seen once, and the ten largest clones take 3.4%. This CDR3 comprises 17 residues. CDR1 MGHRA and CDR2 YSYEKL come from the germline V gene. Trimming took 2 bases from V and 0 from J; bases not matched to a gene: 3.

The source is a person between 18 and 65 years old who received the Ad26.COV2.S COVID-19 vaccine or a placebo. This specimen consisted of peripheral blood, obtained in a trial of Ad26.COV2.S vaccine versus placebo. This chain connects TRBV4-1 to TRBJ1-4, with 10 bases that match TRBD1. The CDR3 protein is CASSQYGTGATNEKLFF. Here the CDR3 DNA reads TGCGCCAGCAGCCAATATGGGACAGGGGCAACTAATGAAAAACTGTTTTTT.